The 7 T cell receptor beta chains listed next were all sequenced from one sample in a study of T cells in Graves' hyperthyroidism and ophthalmopathy (dated by TCRdb to between 2018 and 2020). Library method: multiplex PCR. These reads were obtained on an Illumina HiSeq 2000. TCR beta CDR3 regions were amplified from RNA transcripts. For the first round of RT-PCR on the TCR CDR3, the HTBI primer set was used together with the Qiagen OneStep RT-PCR kit. TCRdb itself trimmed the public reads at Q25 with fastp, ran MiXCR and retained productive beta chains. CDR3 protein duplicates are merged, each entry listing the most common genes and DNA. In this sample the table shows under 400,000 distinct CDR3 sequences, around 15% of which occur a single time. The ten largest clones take up roughly a fifth of the sample. Material: blood. These receptors all come from a woman aged 55-75 years with Graves' ophthalmopathy.

There are many counts of this clonotype. The chain carries TRBV28 and TRBJ2-7; TRBD2 might be the D (5 bases). The CDR3 length is 14 residues. V was shortened by 5 bases and J by 6 bases, with 17 bases between the two germline ends. Germline V gives CDR1 MDHEN, CDR2 SYDVKM. The CDR3 nucleotides are TGTGCCAGCAGTATAGTCGAGCGACTACGCGAGCAGTACTTC. Amino acid sequence: CASSIVERLREQYF.

The chain joins TRBV5-1 to TRBJ1-1; D not resolved. The CDR3 loop spans 14 amino acids. Germline V gene lookup returns CDR1 SGHRS and CDR2 YFSETQ. The ends were cut back, 1 base at V and 1 base at J, with 8 bases in the middle. Here the CDR3 reads CASSLYVGNTEAFF. The DNA of the CDR3 is TGCGCCAGCAGCTTGTACGTGGGGAACACTGAAGCTTTCTTT.

This clonotype was detected ten times or more. The chain links TRBV2 to TRBJ2-2; 9 bases match TRBD2. This CDR3 has 14 residues. With V trimmed by 6 bases and J by 7 bases, 6 bases remained unmatched. CDR1 is SNHLY, CDR2 FYNNEI, per germline. The CDR3: CASRNSGSGGELFF. In DNA form, the CDR3 reads TGTGCCAGCAGAAATAGCGGGAGTGGCGGGGAGCTGTTTTTT.

This clonotype was counted at least ten times. V gene TRBV28 combines with J gene TRBJ1-1, with D hard to call. This CDR3 is 14 amino acids long. In germline, CDR1 is MDHEN, CDR2 SYDVKM. V was clipped by 2 bases and J by 1 base, with 8 bases between them. The CDR3 sequence is CASSLPTENTEAFF. The CDR3, as DNA: TGTGCCAGCAGTTTACCAACAGAGAACACTGAAGCTTTCTTT.

At least ten counts were recorded for this clonotype. This sequence joins TRBV30 and TRBJ2-2; D remains ambiguous. CDR1 GTSNPN and CDR2 SVGIG come from the germline V gene (reference sequence). This CDR3 has 13 residues. CDR3 sequence (DNA): TGTGCTTTGCTGAGACCCAACACCGGGGAGCTGTTTTTT. Amino acids: CALLRPNTGELFF.

This clonotype was recorded many times. The CDR3 loop reads CASSLWSGQGPYTQYF. In nucleotides, the CDR3 is TGTGCCAGCAGTTTATGGTCGGGACAGGGGCCGTATACGCAGTATTTT. The rearrangement uses TRBV28 and TRBJ2-3; 10 bases align to TRBD1. This CDR3 has 16 amino acids. V trimming: 0 bases; J trimming: 7 bases; junction bases outside the gene matches: 7. Germline loops: CDR1 MDHEN, CDR2 SYDVKM.

This clonotype was seen a few times. This chain links TRBV20-1 with TRBJ2-7; possibly TRBD2 for D (6 bases). The germline CDR1 and CDR2 sequences are DFQATT and SNEGSKA (reference sequence). The CDR3 runs to 13 residues. Trimming took off 7 bases at V and 6 bases at J, with 19 bases between the two ends. CDR3 DNA: TGCAGTGGGCTGGCTAGCGAGCCTGGCGAGCAGTACTTC. Protein product: CSGLASEPGEQYF.